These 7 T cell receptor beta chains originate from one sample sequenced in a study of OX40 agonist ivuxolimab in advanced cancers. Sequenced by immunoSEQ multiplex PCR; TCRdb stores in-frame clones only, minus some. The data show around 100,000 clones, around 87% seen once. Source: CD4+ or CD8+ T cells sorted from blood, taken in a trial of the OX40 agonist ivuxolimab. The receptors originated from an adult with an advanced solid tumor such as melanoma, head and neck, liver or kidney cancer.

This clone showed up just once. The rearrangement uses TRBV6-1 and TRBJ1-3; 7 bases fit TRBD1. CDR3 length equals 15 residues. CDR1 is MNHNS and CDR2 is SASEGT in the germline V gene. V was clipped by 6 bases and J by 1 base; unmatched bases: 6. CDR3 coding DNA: TGTGCCAGCAGGAAGGGACAGACATCTGGAAACACCATATATTTT. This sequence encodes CASRKGQTSGNTIYF.

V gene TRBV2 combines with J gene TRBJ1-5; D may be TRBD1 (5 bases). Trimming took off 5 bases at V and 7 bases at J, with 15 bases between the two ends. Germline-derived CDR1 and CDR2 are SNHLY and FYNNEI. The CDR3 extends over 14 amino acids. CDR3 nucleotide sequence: TGTGCCAGCAGTCCCAGGGATGGTGGACAGCCCCAGCATTTT. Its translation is CASSPRDGGQPQHF.

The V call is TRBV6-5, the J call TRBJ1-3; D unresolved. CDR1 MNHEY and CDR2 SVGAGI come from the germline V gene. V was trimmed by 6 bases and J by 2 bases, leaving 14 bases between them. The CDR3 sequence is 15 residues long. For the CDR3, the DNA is TGTGCCAGCAGCCCGACCTGGTATGCTGGAAACACCATATATTTT. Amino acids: CASSPTWYAGNTIYF.

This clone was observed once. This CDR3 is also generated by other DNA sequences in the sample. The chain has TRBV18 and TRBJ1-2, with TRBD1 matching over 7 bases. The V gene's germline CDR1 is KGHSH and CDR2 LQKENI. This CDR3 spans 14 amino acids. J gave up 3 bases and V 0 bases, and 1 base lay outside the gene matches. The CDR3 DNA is TGTGCCAGCTCACCACCGGGGACAGACTATGGCTACACCTTC. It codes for CASSPPGTDYGYTF.

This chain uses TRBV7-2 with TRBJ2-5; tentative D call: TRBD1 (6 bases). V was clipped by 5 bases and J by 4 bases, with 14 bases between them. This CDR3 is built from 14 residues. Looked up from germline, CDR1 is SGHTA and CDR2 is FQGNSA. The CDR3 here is CASSPPGTLETQYF. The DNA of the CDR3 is TGTGCCAGCAGCCCACCCGGGACACTAGAGACCCAGTACTTC.

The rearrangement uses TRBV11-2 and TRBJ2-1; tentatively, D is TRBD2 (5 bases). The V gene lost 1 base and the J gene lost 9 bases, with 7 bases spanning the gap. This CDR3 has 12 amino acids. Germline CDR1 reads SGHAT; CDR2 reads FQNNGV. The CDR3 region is CASSLGEREQFF. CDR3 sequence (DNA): TGTGCCAGCAGCTTAGGGGAGCGTGAGCAGTTCTTC. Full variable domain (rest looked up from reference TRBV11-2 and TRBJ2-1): EAGVAQSPRYKIIEKRQSVAFWCNPISGHATLYWYQQILGQGPKLLIQFQNNGVVDDSQLPKDRFSAERLKGVDSTLKIQPAKLEDSAVYLCASSLGEREQFFGPGTRLTVL.

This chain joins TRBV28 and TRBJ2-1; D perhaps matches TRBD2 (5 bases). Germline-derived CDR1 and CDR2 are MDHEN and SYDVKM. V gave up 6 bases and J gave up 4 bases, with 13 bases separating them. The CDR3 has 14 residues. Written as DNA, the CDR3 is TGTGCCAGCAGAAAGTTGAGGGAGTACAATGAGCAGTTCTTC. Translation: CASRKLREYNEQFF.